This T cell receptor (beta chain) was profiled in a study of Graves' ophthalmopathy and Graves' hyperthyroidism. Study results and limitations: Thyroid clonotypes that were expanded above 0.001 frequency mostly also appeared in blood.

The V gene's germline CDR1 is SGDLS and CDR2 YYNGEE. Trimming took 4 bases from V and 2 from J; bases not matched to a gene: 0. The length of the CDR3 is 15 residues. RNA transcripts served as template for amplifying TCR beta CDR3 sequences. RT-PCR was first run with HTBI primers, then multiplex PCR in a second round. TCRdb redid the calling of the multiplex PCR reads with MiXCR, one entry per CDR3 protein. Among 350,000 to 450,000 distinct CDR3 sequences listed, around 17% were seen once. This clonotype was seen a handful of times. Its antigen is undetermined. Fresh peripheral blood (about 10 ml) yielded the PBMCs.

This clonotype originated in a woman younger than 35 with Graves' ophthalmopathy. What was sequenced was peripheral blood. The rearrangement joins TRBV9 to TRBJ2-1, with TRBD2 matching over 13 bases. The CDR3 here is CASSTSGRAYNEQFF. CDR3 nucleotide sequence: TGTGCCAGCAGCACTAGCGGGAGGGCCTACAATGAGCAGTTCTTC.